These 17 T cell receptor beta chains were sequenced from one sample in a study of T cells after posttransplantation cyclophosphamide. The naive gate required viable CD3+CD4+ or CD3+CD8+ cells with CCR7+CD45RA+CD45RO-CD95-CD27+CD28+ phenotype. Profiled with immunoSEQ multiplex PCR; TCRdb holds only in-frame clones, not every one. The table lists roughly 23,000 clones, 95% to 98% of them singletons. Sample: naive CD4+ T cells sorted from PBMCs. Receptor source: a man aged 50 or older in good health, CMV-negative, and a related stem cell transplant donor.

The gene calls are TRBV5-1 and TRBJ1-4; D perhaps matches TRBD1 (6 bases). The CDR3 extends over 14 amino acids. The V gene's germline CDR1 is SGHRS and CDR2 YFSETQ. V was cut by 4 bases and J by 4 bases, with 11 bases left in between. The chain's CDR3 is CASSVWTDNEKLFF. CDR3 nucleotide sequence: TGCGCCAGCAGCGTCTGGACAGATAATGAAAAACTGTTTTTT.

The CDR3 DNA reads TGTGCCACCAGCAGAGGCCCTAGCGGAGCCTACGAGCAGTACTTC. Protein product: CATSRGPSGAYEQYF. This chain links TRBV15 with TRBJ2-7; 7 nucleotides align to TRBD2. V shed 1 base, J shed 2 bases, and the junction held 5 bases outside the gene matches. Germline V gives CDR1 LNHNV, CDR2 YYDKDF (reference sequence). This CDR3 region has 15 residues.

The chain joins TRBV7-3 to TRBJ1-3, with 7 bases fitting TRBD1. In germline, CDR1 is SGHTA, CDR2 FQGTGA. The CDR3 is 14 amino acids. V lost 5 bases to trimming and J lost 1 base; unmatched junction nucleotides: 2. CDR3 DNA sequence: TGTGCCAGCAGCCCGGGACAGTCTGGAAACACCATATATTTT. Protein product: CASSPGQSGNTIYF.

The CDR3 protein is CASSKDRVEDEQYF. The CDR3 region has the DNA TGCGCCAGCAGCAAGGACAGGGTAGAAGACGAGCAGTACTTC. V and J are TRBV5-1 and TRBJ2-7, with 8 bases fitting TRBD1. Trimming removed 4 bases from V and 5 bases from J; junction bases left unmatched: 8. The CDR3 is made up of 14 amino acids. CDR1 is SGHRS and CDR2 is YFSETQ in the germline V gene.

This chain joins TRBV10-3 and TRBJ2-5, with 10 positions matching TRBD2. Germline CDR1 is ENHRY and CDR2 is SYGVKD. V trimming: 8 bases; J trimming: 5 bases; junction bases outside the gene matches: 14. The CDR3 is made up of 16 amino acids. CDR3 loop: CAIRRGIAGGAETQYF. The CDR3 nucleotides are TGTGCCATCCGGAGGGGAATAGCGGGAGGTGCGGAGACCCAGTACTTC.

This clone was seen a single time. The genes are TRBV7-9 and TRBJ2-1; the D is unclear. CDR3 length: 13 residues. V gave up 5 bases and J gave up 1 base, with 6 bases separating them. CDR1 SEHNR and CDR2 FQNEAQ come from the germline V gene (reference sequence). The CDR3 sequence: CASSGLSYNEQFF. CDR3 DNA sequence: TGTGCCAGCAGCGGGCTGTCCTACAATGAGCAGTTCTTC. The full variable domain, its missing parts supplied by reference TRBV7-9 and TRBJ2-1, is DTGVSQNPRHKITKRGQNVTFRCDPISEHNRLYWYRQTLGQGPEFLTYFQNEAQLEKSRLLSDRFSAERPKGSFSTLEIQRTEQGDSAMYLCASSGLSYNEQFFGPGTRLTVL.

This chain connects TRBV6-5 to TRBJ1-2, with D possibly TRBD1 on 5 matching bases. Germline-derived CDR1 and CDR2 are MNHEY and SVGAGI. The germline V and J ends were trimmed by 0 bases and 5 bases, with 16 bases remaining between them. CDR3 length: 16 amino acids. CDR3 loop: CASSYSKQGWGYGYTF. CDR3 DNA: TGTGCCAGCAGTTACTCGAAGCAGGGCTGGGGTTATGGCTACACCTTC.

This clone turned up a few times. The chain links TRBV6-1 to TRBJ2-3; D is unclear. The CDR3 totals 16 residues. Per the germline V gene, CDR1 is MNHNS and CDR2 is SASEGT. The ends were cut back, 1 base at V and 0 bases at J, with 11 bases in the middle. CDR3: CASSEGRIGSTDTQYF. The CDR3 DNA sequence: TGTGCCAGCAGTGAAGGGAGAATAGGTAGCACAGATACGCAGTATTTT.

Points on this clone: Compared with germline, one end of the junction differs, possibly owing to a read error. Other DNA sequences in the sample encode the same CDR3. This chain connects TRBV11-2 to TRBJ1-1; TRBD1 agrees at 9 bases. The CDR3 loop spans 16 amino acids. Germline CDR1 is SGHAT and CDR2 is FQNNGV. The CDR3 DNA reads TGTGCCAGCAGCCCCACAGGGGGCTCGGGTGTCACTGAAGCCTTCTTT. Its translation is CASSPTGGSGVTEAFF.

The chain recombines TRBV7-3 with TRBJ2-1, with 11 bases lining up with TRBD2. Germline-derived CDR1 and CDR2 are SGHTA and FQGTGA. J lost 4 bases, V lost 5 bases, and 4 bases had no gene match. This CDR3 has 15 amino acids. CDR3 residues: CASSPGLAEYNEQFF. As DNA, the CDR3 is TGTGCCAGCAGCCCGGGACTAGCGGAATACAATGAGCAGTTCTTC.

This rearrangement joins TRBV19 to TRBJ1-6; D gene unclear. V shed 4 bases and J shed 7 bases, with 14 bases lying between them. This CDR3 is 15 amino acids long. Germline V gene sequence: CDR1 LNHDA, CDR2 SQIVND (reference sequence). In nucleotides, the CDR3 is TGTGCCAGTAGTACCTATCTAGACGGGAATTCACCCCTCCACTTT. This encodes CASSTYLDGNSPLHF. Combining the CDR3 with reference TRBV19 and TRBJ1-6 gives the whole variable domain DGGITQSPKYLFRKEGQNVTLSCEQNLNHDAMYWYRQDPGQGLRLIYYSQIVNDFQKGDIAEGYSVSREKKESFPLTVTSAQKNPTAFYLCASSTYLDGNSPLHFGNGTRLTVT.

This sequence joins TRBV18 and TRBJ2-5; 10 bases are shared with TRBD2. The CDR3 totals 19 residues. V was pared by 4 bases and J by 3 bases, with 17 bases of the junction left unmatched. CDR1 is KGHSH and CDR2 is LQKENI in the germline V gene. CDR3 loop: CASSLIRSQREGREETQYF. CDR3 in DNA: TGTGCCAGCTCACTAATTAGGTCCCAGCGGGAGGGCCGAGAAGAGACCCAGTACTTC.

This clone was observed once. The J gene is TRBJ2-2, the V gene TRBV30; the match to TRBD1 covers 8 bases. Germline values: CDR1 GTSNPN, CDR2 SVGIG (reference sequence). The CDR3 has 17 residues. V lost 3 bases and J lost 1; bases outside the gene matches: 10. CDR3 DNA: TGTGCCTGGAGAGGGACAGGCTTTAGCCTGAACACCGGGGAGCTGTTTTTT. Protein product: CAWRGTGFSLNTGELFF.

To note about this clone: Other DNA variants within this sample encode the same CDR3. CDR3 nucleotides: TGTGCCATCAGTGGGCAGGTAAAAGAGACCCAGTACTTC. Translation: CAISGQVKETQYF. The chain carries TRBV10-3 and TRBJ2-5; D uncertain. Germline V CDR1 and CDR2: ENHRY, SYGVKD. This CDR3 is 13 amino acids long. Trimming shortened V by 4 bases and J by 3 bases, and 9 bases separated the two germline ends.

The gene calls are TRBV7-9 and TRBJ2-1; 8 bases align to TRBD1. Germline V gene sequence: CDR1 SEHNR, CDR2 FQNEAQ (reference sequence). V trimming: 2 bases; J trimming: 1 base; junction bases outside the gene matches: 4. This CDR3 comprises 16 residues. CDR3 DNA sequence: TGTGCCAGCAGCTTAATCAGGGGGCCGTCCTACAATGAGCAGTTCTTC. Protein product: CASSLIRGPSYNEQFF.

CDR3 sequence: CSARLTNTEAFF. Here the CDR3 DNA reads TGCAGCGCCAGGTTGACGAACACTGAAGCTTTCTTT. The chain combines TRBV29-1 with TRBJ1-1; no clear D. This CDR3 is built from 12 residues. Trimming took 7 bases from V and 1 from J, leaving 10 bases between them. Germline V gives CDR1 SQVTM, CDR2 ANQGSEA.

The CDR3 sequence is CASSPDRTFNEQFF. Here the CDR3 DNA reads TGTGCCAGCTCACCAGACAGGACTTTCAATGAGCAGTTCTTC. This chain connects TRBV18 to TRBJ2-1; perhaps TRBD1 as D (6 bases). The V and J ends lost 2 bases and 6 bases respectively, with 11 bases between them. The CDR3 runs to 14 residues. Germline V gives CDR1 KGHSH, CDR2 LQKENI.